Following are 24 T cell receptor beta chains from one sample sequenced in a study of CD8 T cells in ankylosing spondylitis. TCRdb called the 5' RACE reads again in MiXCR, with one record for every CDR3 protein. The table has under 250,000 distinct CDR3 sequences, roughly 24% seen once; the top ten hold under 7%. The sample consisted of blood, either unsorted or a sorted T cell fraction (not recorded which). These receptors all come from a male donor with ankylosing spondylitis or in good health (not recorded which).

This clonotype was seen at least ten times. V usage is TRBV5-1 and J usage is TRBJ2-1; 11 bases are a match to TRBD2. Per germline, CDR1 SGHRS and CDR2 YFSETQ. V lost 4 bases, J lost 8 bases, and 5 bases stayed unmatched. The CDR3 runs to 14 residues. For the CDR3, the DNA is TGCGCCAGCAGCCCTCTAGCGGGAGGCGATGAGCAGTTCTTC. Its protein is CASSPLAGGDEQFF. Full variable domain (outside the CDR3, taken from reference TRBV5-1 and TRBJ2-1): KAGVTQTPRYLIKTRGQQVTLSCSPISGHRSVSWYQQTPGQGLQFLFEYFSETQRNKGNFPGRFSGRQFSNSRSEMNVSTLELGDSALYLCASSPLAGGDEQFFGPGTRLTVL.

This clonotype showed up just a few times. The rearrangement uses TRBV6-2 or TRBV6-3 and TRBJ2-1, with TRBD2 matching 11 bases. The length of the CDR3 is 16 residues. Unmatched junction bases numbered 8, after V lost 6 bases and J lost 4 bases. CDR1 MNHEY and CDR2 SVGEGT come from the germline V gene. In DNA form, the CDR3 reads TGTGCCAGCAGCGCCCCCGGGACTAGCGGTTACAATGAGCAGTTCTTC. It codes for CASSAPGTSGYNEQFF.

This clonotype was recorded at least ten times. The rearrangement uses TRBV7-8 and TRBJ2-2; D is unresolved. The germline V and J ends were trimmed by 4 bases and 3 bases, with 9 bases remaining between them. Germline CDR1 and CDR2: SGHVS and FQNEAQ. The CDR3 extends over 14 amino acids. CDR3 residues: CASSYIPDTGELFF. The CDR3 region has the DNA TGTGCCAGCAGCTACATTCCGGACACCGGGGAGCTGTTTTTT.

This clonotype has at least ten counts. The CDR3 spells CASSVTSGTYEQYF. CDR3 nucleotides: TGTGCCAGCAGTGTGACTAGCGGAACCTACGAGCAGTACTTC. V is TRBV2 and J is TRBJ2-7; 9 bases fit TRBD2. The germline V gene encodes CDR1 SNHLY and CDR2 FYNNEI. V was clipped by 4 bases and J by 2 bases; unmatched bases: 3. The CDR3 covers 14 residues. Complete variable domain (other parts from reference TRBV2 and TRBJ2-7): EPEVTQTPSHQVTQMGQEVILRCVPISNHLYFYWYRQILGQKVEFLVSFYNNEISEKSEIFDDQFSVERPDGSNFTLKIRSTKLEDSAMYFCASSVTSGTYEQYFGPGTRLTVT.

This sequence joins TRBV20-1 and TRBJ2-7, with TRBD2 matching over 10 bases. This CDR3 has 17 amino acids. From germline, CDR1 is DFQATT and CDR2 SNEGSKA (reference sequence). V lost 3 bases to trimming and J lost 6 bases; unmatched junction nucleotides: 17. CDR3 sequence: CSARASGSPYTIGEQYF. The CDR3 DNA reads as TGCAGTGCTAGGGCTAGCGGGAGCCCTTACACCATTGGCGAGCAGTACTTC.

The CDR3 is CSVGTDEETQYF. DNA of the CDR3: TGCAGTGTCGGGACGGATGAAGAGACCCAGTACTTC. The V gene is TRBV20-1, the J gene TRBJ2-5; tentatively, D is TRBD1 or TRBD2 (5 bases each). The CDR3 consists of 12 residues. With 7 bases removed from V and 3 bases from J, the gap between germline ends came to 12 bases. CDR1 and CDR2 from the germline V gene are DFQATT and SNEGSKA (reference sequence).

V and J are TRBV6-1 and TRBJ2-5, with D maybe TRBD2 (5 bases). Trimming removed 6 bases from V and 2 bases from J, with 22 bases in between. Germline CDR1 is MNHNS and CDR2 is SASEGT. The CDR3 is 17 residues long. This chain's CDR3 is CASSQLGPGTGQETQYF. The CDR3 nucleotides are TGTGCCAGCAGCCAACTCGGACCAGGCACGGGGCAAGAGACCCAGTACTTC.

This clonotype was observed at least ten times. CDR3 nucleotides: TGTGCCAGCAGACAGGGCATCGGGGAGCTGTTTTTT. Translated: CASRQGIGELFF. This chain connects TRBV6-2 or TRBV6-3 to TRBJ2-2; D perhaps matches TRBD1 (6 bases). This CDR3 has 12 residues. The V and J ends lost 6 bases and 7 bases respectively, with 9 bases between them. Germline loops: CDR1 MNHEY, CDR2 SVGEGT.

This clonotype has at least ten counts. The rearrangement uses TRBV4-1 and TRBJ2-5; D perhaps matches TRBD1 (6 bases). Trimming removed 2 bases from V and 7 bases from J, with 14 bases in between. Germline V CDR1 and CDR2: MGHRA, YSYEKL. The CDR3 has 14 residues. The CDR3 protein is CASSQPGQGMTQYF. In DNA form, the CDR3 reads TGCGCCAGCAGCCAACCAGGGCAGGGGATGACCCAGTACTTC.

Ten or more counts support this clonotype. The chain has TRBV4-1 and TRBJ2-3; possible D gene TRBD2, 6 bases. Trimming removed 0 bases at V and 0 bases at J, with 13 bases between. This CDR3 is 17 amino acids long. The V gene's germline CDR1 is MGHRA and CDR2 YSYEKL. DNA for the CDR3: TGCGCCAGCAGCCAAGACGCAACCGGGACTAGCACAGATACGCAGTATTTT. Its protein product is CASSQDATGTSTDTQYF.

In this sample, this clonotype turned up a few times. The chain employs TRBV7-2 and TRBJ2-3; the match to TRBD2 covers 11 bases. CDR3 size: 16 residues. V shed 2 bases, J shed 2 bases, and the junction held 3 bases outside the gene matches. The germline V gene has CDR1 SGHTA and CDR2 FQGNSA. This CDR3 is CASSLLAGGLTDTQYF. The CDR3 DNA follows: TGTGCCAGCAGCTTACTAGCGGGAGGACTCACAGATACGCAGTATTTT.

At least ten counts were recorded for this clonotype. The CDR3 DNA is TGTGCCAGCAGCTGGGAGGGGCAGCCGAACACCGGGGAGCTGTTTTTT. Amino acid sequence: CASSWEGQPNTGELFF. The chain combines TRBV12-3 or TRBV12-4 with TRBJ2-2, with TRBD2 matching 7 bases. The CDR3 has 16 amino acids. The ends lost 6 bases at V and 0 bases at J; junction bases unmatched: 7.

The gene calls are TRBV7-2 and TRBJ2-7; TRBD2 agrees at 12 bases. This CDR3 spans 15 amino acids. Germline V gene data show CDR1 as SGHTA and CDR2 as FQGNSA. V lost 2 bases, J lost 4 bases, and 3 bases stayed unmatched. For the CDR3, the DNA is TGTGCCAGCAGCTTATGGACTAGCGGGATTTACGAGCAGTACTTC. Translation gives CASSLWTSGIYEQYF.

This chain links TRBV6-5 with TRBJ2-1, with D perhaps given as TRBD1 or TRBD2 (5 bases each). Germline values: CDR1 MNHEY, CDR2 SVGAGI. Trimming removed 2 bases from V and 4 bases from J, with 18 bases in between. The CDR3 runs 17 residues. The DNA of the CDR3 is TGTGCCAGCAGTTACCTCCCAGGGATTGGAGGTTACAATGAGCAGTTCTTC. Translating gives CASSYLPGIGGYNEQFF.

The chain has TRBV7-2 and TRBJ2-5, with TRBD2 matching over 7 bases. This CDR3 contains 15 residues. CDR1 and CDR2 from the germline V gene are SGHTA and FQGNSA. V lost 1 base to trimming and J lost 5 bases; unmatched junction nucleotides: 7. CDR3 sequence reads: CASSLVVGGAETQYF. CDR3 coding DNA: TGTGCCAGCAGCTTAGTAGTGGGAGGGGCGGAGACCCAGTACTTC.

At least ten counts were recorded for this clonotype. This rearrangement joins TRBV7-9 to TRBJ1-2, with D uncertain. Germline CDR1 is SEHNR and CDR2 is FQNEAQ (reference sequence). The CDR3 length is 14 residues. The germline V and J ends were trimmed by 4 bases and 0 bases, with 9 bases remaining between them. DNA for the CDR3: TGTGCCAGCAGCTACAGCGAAGCTAACTATGGCTACACCTTC. Its protein product is CASSYSEANYGYTF.

Many counts were recorded for this clonotype. This sequence joins TRBV29-1 and TRBJ2-1; weak D call: TRBD2 (6 bases). The V end was cut by 4 bases, the J end by 4 bases, with 17 bases between. There are 15 residues in the CDR3. Germline V gene lookup returns CDR1 SQVTM and CDR2 ANQGSEA. The CDR3 spells CSVGVGSRVYNEQFF. CDR3 bases: TGCAGCGTTGGGGTCGGGAGTCGAGTTTACAATGAGCAGTTCTTC.

The J gene is TRBJ1-5, the V gene TRBV4-2; D remains unclear. Trimming pared 0 bases from V and 6 bases from J, leaving 9 bases between. The CDR3 contains 14 residues. Germline CDR1 is LGHNA and CDR2 is YNFKEQ. CDR3 nucleotide sequence: TGTGCCAGCAGCCAAGATACGGTCGCTCAGCCCCAGCATTTT. Translating gives CASSQDTVAQPQHF.

In this sample, this clonotype turned up many times. The chain couples TRBV29-1 to TRBJ1-1; D not certain. The V end was cut by 6 bases, the J end by 6 bases, with 14 bases between. The CDR3 loop spans 12 amino acids. The germline CDR1 and CDR2 sequences are SQVTM and ANQGSEA. The CDR3 nucleotides read TGCAGCGTCGGCTTTGGGGTTGCTGAAGCTTTCTTT. Protein sequence: CSVGFGVAEAFF.

This chain connects TRBV14 to TRBJ1-6; TRBD1 aligns across 7 bases. The V segment lost 6 bases and the J segment 7 bases; nucleotides outside the gene matches: 6. CDR3 size: 14 residues. Germline V gene data show CDR1 as SGHDN and CDR2 as FVKESK. In DNA, the CDR3 is TGTGCCAGCAGTTTCAGGGGGTGGAATTCACCCCTCCACTTT. Protein: CASSFRGWNSPLHF.

This clonotype was recorded once. The J gene is TRBJ2-1, the V gene TRBV5-1, with TRBD1 as a possible D gene (5 bases). Germline V gene data show CDR1 as SGHRS and CDR2 as YFSETQ. Trimming took off 4 bases at V and 10 bases at J, with 9 bases between the two ends. The CDR3 has 11 amino acids. CDR3 nucleotide sequence: TGCGCCAGCAGCACTGGACACGAGCAGTTCTTC. Its translation: CASSTGHEQFF.

This clonotype appeared many times. The chain employs TRBV29-1 and TRBJ2-7, with D perhaps TRBD2 (6 bases). Germline values: CDR1 SQVTM, CDR2 ANQGSEA. The length of the CDR3 is 15 residues. The V gene lost 0 bases and the J gene lost 0 bases, with 12 bases spanning the gap. For the CDR3, the DNA is TGCAGCGTTGAAGACGGGAGACAGAGCTCCTACGAGCAGTACTTC. This gives the protein CSVEDGRQSSYEQYF.

This clonotype was seen at least ten times. This chain joins TRBV27 and TRBJ2-5, with 7 bases lining up with TRBD2. Germline values: CDR1 MNHEY, CDR2 SMNVEV (reference sequence). This CDR3 is built from 17 residues. Trimming cost V 0 bases and J 2 bases; bases outside gene matches: 9. Written as DNA, the CDR3 is TGTGCCAGCAGTTTATCGCTTGGGGGAGGGCCTCAAGAGACCCAGTACTTC. The encoded protein is CASSLSLGGGPQETQYF.

The genes are TRBV4-2 and TRBJ1-4, with TRBD1 matching 7 bases. The ends lost 4 bases at V and 8 bases at J; junction bases unmatched: 7. The germline V gene has CDR1 LGHNA and CDR2 YNFKEQ. The CDR3 extends over 14 amino acids. CDR3 region: CASSRTGEGEKLFF. CDR3 sequence (DNA): TGTGCCAGCAGCCGAACAGGGGAAGGCGAAAAACTGTTTTTT.